This TCR beta chain appears in the sequencing data of a study of blood T cell repertoires in COVID-19. Germline loops: CDR1 MNHEY, CDR2 SMNVEV (reference sequence). The V gene end was trimmed by 6 bases and the J gene end by 0 bases; junction bases not matched to a gene: 3. This CDR3 region has 14 residues. TCRdb's table, derived via immunoSEQ multiplex PCR, lists solely in-frame clones and lacks some. The data hold over 130,000 clones, with around 86% observed a single time. The receptor was derived from a woman of 80 years or more with acute or convalescent COVID-19. The source material was peripheral blood. The chain employs TRBV27 and TRBJ2-3; 7 bases are shared with TRBD1. As DNA, the CDR3 is TGTGCCAGCAGGTCGACAGGGAGCACAGATACGCAGTATTTT. Its protein is CASRSTGSTDTQYF.